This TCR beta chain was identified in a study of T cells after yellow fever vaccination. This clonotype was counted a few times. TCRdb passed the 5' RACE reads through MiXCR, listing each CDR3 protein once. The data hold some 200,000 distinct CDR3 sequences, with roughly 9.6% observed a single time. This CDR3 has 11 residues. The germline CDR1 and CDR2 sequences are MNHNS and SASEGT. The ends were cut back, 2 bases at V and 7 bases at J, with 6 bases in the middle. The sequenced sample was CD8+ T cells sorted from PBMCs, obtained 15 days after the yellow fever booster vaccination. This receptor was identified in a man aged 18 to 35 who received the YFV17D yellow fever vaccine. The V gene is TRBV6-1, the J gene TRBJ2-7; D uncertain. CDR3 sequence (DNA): TGTGCCAGCAGTGAATTTATAGAGCAGTACGTC. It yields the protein CASSEFIEQYV.